Shown below are 30 T cell receptor beta chains from a single sample sequenced in a study of cytomegalovirus exposure and HLA in healthy donors. Amplification used 60 Vbeta primers and 13 Jbeta primers. Using immunoSEQ multiplex PCR, the repertoire was profiled, and TCRdb retains in-frame clones only, with some absent. This table holds about 93,000 clones, about four fifths found once. The source material was PBMCs. The source is a man between 25 and 39 years old in good health and CMV-seronegative.

The chain combines TRBV30 with TRBJ2-1; D remains unclear. This CDR3 has 14 amino acids. Germline V gene data show CDR1 as GTSNPN and CDR2 as SVGIG (reference sequence). The germline V and J ends were trimmed by 4 bases and 9 bases, with 19 bases remaining between them. CDR3 sequence reads: CAWNRGNRRGEQFF. In nucleotides, the CDR3 is TGTGCCTGGAATCGTGGTAACCGTCGCGGTGAGCAGTTCTTC.

This chain joins TRBV7-6 and TRBJ2-7, with TRBD1 matching 8 bases. Germline CDR1 is SGHVS and CDR2 is FNYEAQ. J lost 5 bases, V lost 4 bases, and 10 bases had no gene match. The CDR3 length is 15 residues. The CDR3: CASSSLGDRSDEQYF. The CDR3 region has the DNA TGTGCCAGCAGCTCCCTAGGGGACAGGTCGGACGAGCAGTACTTC.

The chain recombines TRBV5-6 with TRBJ2-1; D is possibly TRBD2 (6 bases). V lost 0 bases and J 15 bases, leaving 16 bases between the germline ends. The CDR3 sequence is 13 residues long. Germline CDR1 SGHDT, CDR2 YYEEEE. CDR3 bases: TGTGCCAGCAGCTTGGCGGCTTTAGGACTACCGTTCTTC. It is translated as CASSLAALGLPFF.

This chain joins TRBV5-8 and TRBJ2-5; 9 nucleotides align to TRBD1. J gave up 5 bases and V 4 bases, and 9 bases lay outside the gene matches. The CDR3 is 15 amino acids. Looked up from germline, CDR1 is SGHTS and CDR2 is YDEGEE. DNA for the CDR3: TGTGCCAGCAGCGTCCACAGGGGGCCGGCGGAGACCCAGTACTTC. Translation: CASSVHRGPAETQYF.

This chain uses TRBV21-1 with TRBJ2-2; TRBD2 is taken as the D call from the table, unchecked against the DNA. TRBV21-1 has pseudogene status. This CDR3 has 20 residues. CDR3: CASSAAWTSGRSPSTGELFF. The CDR3 region has the DNA TGTGCCAGCAGCGCCGCTTGGACTAGCGGGAGGAGCCCGAGCACCGGGGAGCTGTTTTTT.

This clone appeared a single time. The chain joins TRBV2 to TRBJ2-3; 7 bases align to TRBD2. J was trimmed by 3 bases and V by 1 base; bases with no gene match: 7. CDR3 size: 16 residues. CDR1 is SNHLY and CDR2 is FYNNEI in the germline V gene. CDR3 coding DNA: TGTGCCAGCAGTGAAGGCAGCGGGAAAGGGACAGATACGCAGTATTTT. Translating gives CASSEGSGKGTDTQYF.

This clone was observed a single time. The chain couples TRBV5-4 to TRBJ1-2, with D perhaps TRBD1 (6 bases). Trimming took 4 bases from V and 8 from J, leaving 12 bases between them. The CDR3 covers 12 residues. Germline assignment: CDR1 SGHNT and CDR2 YYREEE (reference sequence). CDR3 in DNA: TGTGCCAGCAGCCCTCCAGGGGAGGGCTACACCTTC. Its translation is CASSPPGEGYTF. Full variable domain (outside the CDR3, taken from reference TRBV5-4 and TRBJ1-2): ETGVTQSPTHLIKTRGQQVTLRCSSQSGHNTVSWYQQALGQGPQFIFQYYREEENGRGNFPPRFSGLQFPNYSSELNVNALELDDSALYLCASSPPGEGYTFGSGTRLTVV.

The V and J genes are TRBV10-3 and TRBJ1-2, with D possibly being TRBD1 (6 bases). The CDR3 sequence is 13 residues long. V was shortened by 6 bases and J by 7 bases, with 15 bases between the two germline ends. The germline V gene encodes CDR1 ENHRY and CDR2 SYGVKD. The CDR3 region is CAIRELTGSGYTF. The CDR3, as DNA: TGTGCCATCAGAGAACTAACAGGGTCTGGCTACACCTTC.

This clone was picked up a small number of times. The chain employs TRBV29-1 and TRBJ2-1; 8 nucleotides match TRBD2. The trim removed 7 bases at V and 4 bases at J, leaving 6 bases unmatched. This CDR3 spans 13 amino acids. Germline CDR1 reads SQVTM; CDR2 reads ANQGSEA. The CDR3 sequence is CSAGTSIYNEQFF. CDR3 DNA sequence: TGCAGCGCCGGGACTAGTATTTACAATGAGCAGTTCTTC.

The V and J genes are TRBV5-1 and TRBJ2-5; possible D gene TRBD1, 5 bases. CDR3 length equals 15 residues. CDR1 SGHRS and CDR2 YFSETQ come from the germline V gene. V dropped 2 bases and J dropped 1 base, with 12 bases sitting between them. CDR3 nucleotide sequence: TGCGCCAGCAGCTTTAGGATTGGGGCCCAAGAGACCCAGTACTTC. It translates to CASSFRIGAQETQYF.

The rearrangement links TRBV5-6 to TRBJ2-7; D gene unclear. Germline loops: CDR1 SGHDT, CDR2 YYEEEE. The CDR3 is 13 amino acids. The V gene lost 4 bases and the J gene lost 3 bases, with 11 bases spanning the gap. The CDR3 nucleotides are TGTGCCAGCAGCGCCGGCAGGTACTACGAGCAGTACTTC. This translates into CASSAGRYYEQYF. The entire variable domain, with the rest obtained from reference TRBV5-6 and TRBJ2-7, is as follows: DAGVTQSPTHLIKTRGQQVTLRCSPKSGHDTVSWYQQALGQGPQFIFQYYEEEERQRGNFPDRFSGHQFPNYSSELNVNALLLGDSALYLCASSAGRYYEQYFGPGTRLTVT.

This rearrangement joins TRBV5-1 to TRBJ1-5; TRBD1 is a possible D gene (6 bases). This CDR3 is 13 amino acids long. Deletions cut 2 bases from V and 11 bases from J, with 14 bases between. Germline CDR1 SGHRS, CDR2 YFSETQ. The CDR3 loop reads CASSFERGGAQHF. The CDR3 DNA is TGCGCCAGCAGCTTCGAGAGGGGGGGGGCCCAGCATTTT.

The chain is built from TRBV4-2 and TRBJ2-1; tentative D call: TRBD1 (6 bases). The CDR3 runs to 16 residues. V was cut by 1 base and J by 0 bases, with 10 bases left in between. The germline V gene encodes CDR1 LGHNA and CDR2 YNFKEQ. CDR3 sequence: CASSQGGGSSYNEQFF. The CDR3 DNA is TGTGCCAGCAGCCAAGGTGGGGGCAGCTCCTACAATGAGCAGTTCTTC.

The chain joins TRBV19 to TRBJ1-5, with TRBD1 matching over 7 bases. J lost 0 bases, V lost 8 bases, and 4 bases had no gene match. Germline V gene sequence: CDR1 LNHDA, CDR2 SQIVND (reference sequence). This CDR3 region has 14 residues. The CDR3 nucleotides are TGTGCCAGTGGGACAGTTAATAGCAATCAGCCCCAGCATTTT. Protein: CASGTVNSNQPQHF.

This clone was picked up a small number of times. The genes are TRBV5-4 and TRBJ2-1; D is unclear. CDR3 length: 12 amino acids. The V and J ends lost 0 bases and 7 bases respectively, with 5 bases between them. Germline CDR1 is SGHNT and CDR2 is YYREEE (reference sequence). The CDR3 DNA is TGTGCCAGCAGCTTGGTGAGGAATGAGCAGTTCTTC. This sequence encodes CASSLVRNEQFF. Full variable domain (missing parts from reference TRBV5-4 and TRBJ2-1): ETGVTQSPTHLIKTRGQQVTLRCSSQSGHNTVSWYQQALGQGPQFIFQYYREEENGRGNFPPRFSGLQFPNYSSELNVNALELDDSALYLCASSLVRNEQFFGPGTRLTVL.

The rearrangement links TRBV19 to TRBJ1-1; TRBD1 matches at 10 bases. Germline CDR1 and CDR2: LNHDA and SQIVND (reference sequence). The CDR3 totals 16 residues. J gave up 3 bases and V 4 bases, and 8 bases lay outside the gene matches. CDR3 loop: CASSTAGTGVYTEAFF. In DNA, the CDR3 is TGTGCCAGTAGTACCGCCGGGACAGGGGTCTACACTGAAGCTTTCTTT.

This clone has more than one count but fewer than ten. The rearrangement joins TRBV2 to TRBJ2-3; D possibly corresponds to TRBD1 (6 bases). V was pared by 6 bases and J by 1 base, with 11 bases between. Germline V gene data show CDR1 as SNHLY and CDR2 as FYNNEI. The CDR3 has 14 residues. The CDR3 region is CASSSGTRTDTQYF. The CDR3, as DNA: TGTGCCAGCAGCTCTGGGACACGCACAGATACGCAGTATTTT.

The chain carries TRBV27 and TRBJ2-3; 11 bases match TRBD2. The CDR3 is 16 residues long. V lost 5 bases, J lost 4 bases, and 8 bases stayed unmatched. CDR1 and CDR2 (germline): MNHEY, SMNVEV (reference sequence). CDR3 sequence reads: CASSPIAGGPSDTQYF. The CDR3 DNA reads TGTGCCAGCAGTCCAATAGCGGGGGGGCCGTCAGATACGCAGTATTTT.

The chain carries TRBV28 and TRBJ2-1; 8 nucleotides align to TRBD1. The CDR3 has 17 amino acids. The V gene's germline CDR1 is MDHEN and CDR2 SYDVKM. J lost 5 bases, V lost 3 bases, and 12 bases had no gene match. CDR3 in DNA: TGTGCCAGCAGTTTGTCGAATACAGGGGGATGGGACAATGAGCAGTTCTTC. Amino acids: CASSLSNTGGWDNEQFF.

This chain connects TRBV7-9 to TRBJ2-1; D perhaps matches TRBD2 (6 bases). The germline V gene has CDR1 SEHNR and CDR2 FQNEAQ (reference sequence). Between the trimmed V and J ends, which lost 5 bases and 7 bases, there was a span of 18 bases. The CDR3 is made up of 15 amino acids. CDR3 in DNA: TGTGCCAGCAGCCCCCCTCGGAGGGGTGGGAATGAGCAGTTCTTC. Translated: CASSPPRRGGNEQFF.

The rearrangement links TRBV2 to TRBJ2-5, with D maybe TRBD1 (7 bases). In germline, CDR1 is SNHLY, CDR2 FYNNEI. There are 14 residues in the CDR3. V lost 7 bases and J lost 5, with 17 bases in between. As DNA, the CDR3 is TGTGCCAGCACTAGGCGTCCAGGGGGGGAGACCCAGTACTTC. Translated: CASTRRPGGETQYF.

The chain uses TRBV5-1 and TRBJ1-1; TRBD1 aligns across 7 bases. The CDR3 totals 13 residues. CDR1 is SGHRS, CDR2 YFSETQ, per germline. The trim removed 2 bases at V and 3 bases at J, leaving 1 base unmatched. DNA of the CDR3: TGCGCCAGCAGCTTCGACAGGGACACTGAAGCTTTCTTT. It codes for CASSFDRDTEAFF. Variable domain in full (rest from reference TRBV5-1 and TRBJ1-1): KAGVTQTPRYLIKTRGQQVTLSCSPISGHRSVSWYQQTPGQGLQFLFEYFSETQRNKGNFPGRFSGRQFSNSRSEMNVSTLELGDSALYLCASSFDRDTEAFFGQGTRLTVV.

Here the CDR3 reads CASSLGGAAGDNEQFF. DNA of the CDR3: TGTGCCAGCAGCTTAGGGGGGGCGGCGGGAGACAATGAGCAGTTCTTC. V gene TRBV7-9 combines with J gene TRBJ2-1, with D possibly TRBD2 on 7 matching bases. The germline V gene encodes CDR1 SEHNR and CDR2 FQNEAQ (reference sequence). The CDR3 runs to 16 residues. With 1 base removed from V and 5 bases from J, the gap between germline ends came to 15 bases.

This rearrangement joins TRBV30 to TRBJ1-2, with D possibly TRBD1 on 5 matching bases. The ends were cut back, 4 bases at V and 8 bases at J, with 14 bases in the middle. The CDR3 loop spans 12 amino acids. Germline V gives CDR1 GTSNPN, CDR2 SVGIG (reference sequence). This CDR3 reads CAWIREGRGYTF. CDR3 coding DNA: TGTGCCTGGATCAGGGAGGGTCGAGGCTACACCTTC.

The chain recombines TRBV27 with TRBJ1-1; D uncertain. The CDR3 is 16 residues long. Germline CDR1 and CDR2: MNHEY and SMNVEV (reference sequence). Trimming cost V 2 bases and J 0 bases, with 13 bases left between them. The CDR3 coding sequence is TGTGCCAGCAGTTTACAACAGTTCTTCATGAACACTGAAGCTTTCTTT. Its protein is CASSLQQFFMNTEAFF.

V usage is TRBV9 and J usage is TRBJ1-1; no firm D call. V gave up 3 bases and J gave up 3 bases, with 9 bases separating them. Per the germline V gene, CDR1 is SGDLS and CDR2 is YYNGEE. This CDR3 spans 13 amino acids. The DNA of the CDR3 is TGTGCCAGCAGCGCAGACACGTACACTGAAGCTTTCTTT. Residues: CASSADTYTEAFF.

The CDR3 loop is CASSSQGVNYGYTF. The DNA of the CDR3 is TGTGCCAGCAGCTCCCAGGGGGTTAACTATGGCTACACCTTC. This chain uses TRBV5-6 with TRBJ1-2; 7 bases agree with TRBD1. V lost 3 bases to trimming and J lost 1 base; unmatched junction nucleotides: 3. Per germline, CDR1 SGHDT and CDR2 YYEEEE. This CDR3 spans 14 amino acids.

This sequence joins TRBV28 and TRBJ2-7; no reliable D call. Per germline, CDR1 MDHEN and CDR2 SYDVKM. V was clipped by 5 bases and J by 7 bases, with 15 bases between them. The CDR3 loop spans 13 amino acids. The CDR3 loop is CASSESPAWEQYF. As DNA, the CDR3 is TGTGCCAGCAGTGAAAGCCCTGCATGGGAGCAGTACTTC.

The chain uses TRBV5-1 and TRBJ2-7; possible D gene TRBD1, 6 bases. V lost 0 bases, J lost 6 bases, and 13 bases lay in between. CDR1 is SGHRS, CDR2 YFSETQ, per germline. The CDR3 contains 14 residues. The CDR3 loop reads CASSLAGQGTEQYF. The DNA for the CDR3 is TGCGCCAGCAGCTTGGCCGGGCAGGGGACCGAGCAGTACTTC.

The chain has TRBV18 and TRBJ1-4, with 9 nucleotides matching TRBD1. Germline CDR1 KGHSH, CDR2 LQKENI. The CDR3 consists of 16 residues. V lost 0 bases and J lost 8; bases outside the gene matches: 7. CDR3 residues: CASSPPGDRVGEKLFF. CDR3 sequence (DNA): TGTGCCAGCTCACCACCGGGGGACAGGGTAGGAGAAAAACTGTTTTTT.